The clone carrying this TCR beta chain was detected only a few times. This table comes from immunoSEQ multiplex PCR, and its TCRdb copy is limited to in-frame clones, with some not included. The repertoire consists of some 120,000 clones, with around 89% occurring once and the leading ten covering more than 5%. Looked up from germline, CDR1 is MNHNY and CDR2 is SVGAGI (reference sequence). The V and J ends lost 2 bases and 1 base respectively, with 8 bases between them. This CDR3 contains 14 residues. This specimen belongs to a study of radiation and T cells in renal cell carcinoma. Stated time point: blood 2 weeks post-SBRT. Treatment in this sample: 15 Gy SBRT to primary tumor, nephrectomy 4 weeks later.

The V and J genes are TRBV6-6 and TRBJ1-1; no clear D gene. The sequencing here drew on blood, taken from a patient whose treatment included radiotherapy and nephrectomy. The TCR was taken from a woman aged 70-85 years with renal cell carcinoma. For the CDR3, the DNA is TGTGCCAGCAGTTACCCCGCAGCGAACACTGAAGCTTTCTTT. Protein product: CASSYPAANTEAFF.